The 18 T cell receptor beta chains given below trace back to one sample, sequenced in a study of cytomegalovirus exposure and HLA in healthy donors. PCR amplification relied on 60 Vbeta primers (plus 13 Jbeta primers). Clones were sequenced by immunoSEQ multiplex PCR, and TCRdb holds only the in-frame ones, with some missing. Among about 180,000 clones listed, around four fifths were seen once. Material for sequencing was PBMCs. The receptor set was obtained from a woman aged 55-75 years in good health and CMV-seropositive.

V is TRBV7-2 and J is TRBJ1-4, with TRBD1 as a possible D gene (5 bases). The CDR3 consists of 14 residues. Trimming cost V 5 bases and J 5 bases, with 12 bases left between them. In germline, CDR1 is SGHTA, CDR2 FQGNSA. In DNA form, the CDR3 reads TGTGCCAGCAGCCGCGGGACGGCAAATGAAAAACTGTTTTTT. Translated, it gives CASSRGTANEKLFF.

The V gene is TRBV6-5, the J gene TRBJ2-7, with 8 bases fitting TRBD2. The CDR3 spans 14 residues. Germline V gene lookup returns CDR1 MNHEY and CDR2 SVGAGI. The V gene end was trimmed by 7 bases and the J gene end by 9 bases; junction bases not matched to a gene: 14. The CDR3 nucleotides are TGTGCCAGCACTCTACGGGAGGGTGGCGGCCGGCAGTACTTC. It specifies CASTLREGGGRQYF.

This rearrangement joins TRBV5-1 to TRBJ2-7, with 8 nucleotides matching TRBD1. V lost 7 bases to trimming and J lost 2 bases; unmatched junction nucleotides: 11. This CDR3 is built from 15 residues. CDR1 SGHRS and CDR2 YFSETQ come from the germline V gene. The CDR3 loop reads CASFNPGQATYEQYF. CDR3 in DNA: TGCGCCAGCTTCAACCCGGGACAGGCTACCTACGAGCAGTACTTC. The variable domain in full, with the rest retrieved from reference TRBV5-1 and TRBJ2-7, is KAGVTQTPRYLIKTRGQQVTLSCSPISGHRSVSWYQQTPGQGLQFLFEYFSETQRNKGNFPGRFSGRQFSNSRSEMNVSTLELGDSALYLCASFNPGQATYEQYFGPGTRLTVT.

The CDR3 here is CASMCGGKLCDEKLFF. In DNA, the CDR3 is TGTGCCAGCATGTGTGGGGGGAAGTTATGTGATGAAAAACTGTTTTTT. This chain links TRBV28 with TRBJ1-4; D might be TRBD1 (5 bases). The germline gives CDR1 MDHEN, CDR2 SYDVKM. The CDR3 covers 16 residues. Deletions cut 7 bases from V and 6 bases from J, with 21 bases between.

This clone was detected only once. This chain links TRBV10-3 with TRBJ1-1; D is perhaps TRBD1 (6 bases). The CDR3 extends over 15 amino acids. V shed 3 bases and J shed 7 bases, with 18 bases lying between them. Germline assignment: CDR1 ENHRY and CDR2 SYGVKD. This CDR3 is CAISEGGGARSEAFF. Here the CDR3 DNA reads TGTGCCATCAGTGAAGGGGGGGGCGCGAGGAGTGAAGCTTTCTTT.

A few counts support this clone. This chain joins TRBV9 and TRBJ1-5; TRBD1 is a possible D gene (6 bases). Trimming took 4 bases from V and 2 from J, leaving 10 bases between them. CDR1 is SGDLS and CDR2 is YYNGEE in the germline V gene. There are 14 residues in the CDR3. CDR3 in amino acids: CASSPQGRNQPQHF. CDR3 nucleotides: TGTGCCAGCAGCCCTCAGGGGCGCAATCAGCCCCAGCATTTT.

The V gene is TRBV5-6, the J gene TRBJ2-2; 9 bases line up with TRBD2. The ends lost 1 base at V and 7 bases at J; junction bases unmatched: 17. There are 19 residues in the CDR3. Germline V gene lookup returns CDR1 SGHDT and CDR2 YYEEEE. CDR3 sequence reads: CASSLFIGRGLATFGELFF. The CDR3 nucleotides read TGTGCCAGCAGCTTGTTTATAGGGCGTGGACTAGCGACCTTCGGGGAGCTGTTTTTT.

The J gene is TRBJ1-5, the V gene TRBV6-1, with 9 bases aligning to TRBD1. This CDR3 has 14 residues. Germline trimming cut 4 bases from V and 7 bases from J; bases unmatched to any gene: 5. Germline lookup yields CDR1 MNHNS and CDR2 SASEGT. In DNA form, the CDR3 reads TGTGCCAGCAGTGGGGGACAGGGTGGCCAGCCCCAGCATTTT. Amino acids: CASSGGQGGQPQHF.

J is TRBJ1-2 and V is TRBV7-3, with a possible D match to TRBD1 (6 bases). Looked up from germline, CDR1 is SGHTA and CDR2 is FQGTGA. With 7 bases removed from V and 1 base from J, the gap between germline ends came to 13 bases. The CDR3 is 14 amino acids. The CDR3: CASTGGAGNYGYTF. The CDR3, as DNA: TGTGCCAGCACCGGGGGGGCTGGTAACTATGGCTACACCTTC.

This chain joins TRBV7-9 and TRBJ2-2; the D gene is possibly TRBD2 (6 bases). The CDR3 loop spans 15 amino acids. V was clipped by 4 bases and J by 6 bases, with 15 bases between them. CDR1 and CDR2 (germline): SEHNR, FQNEAQ (reference sequence). CDR3 protein: CASSWGTGVAGELFF. CDR3 nucleotide sequence: TGTGCCAGCAGCTGGGGAACGGGAGTGGCCGGGGAGCTGTTTTTT.

The chain employs TRBV7-2 and TRBJ1-6, with D perhaps matching TRBD1 (5 bases). The V gene lost 6 bases and the J gene lost 7 bases, with 10 bases spanning the gap. The CDR3 is made up of 13 amino acids. Per the germline V gene, CDR1 is SGHTA and CDR2 is FQGNSA. CDR3 sequence: CASRDRGNSPLHF. The CDR3 DNA reads TGTGCCAGCAGGGATCGGGGGAATTCACCCCTCCACTTT. The full variable domain, in which reference TRBV7-2 and TRBJ1-6 provide the parts outside the CDR3, is GAGVSQSPSNKVTEKGKDVELRCDPISGHTALYWYRQSLGQGLEFLIYFQGNSAPDKSGLPSDRFSAERTGGSVSTLTIQRTQQEDSAVYLCASRDRGNSPLHFGNGTRLTVT.

The chain uses TRBV9 and TRBJ2-7, with 7 nucleotides matching TRBD2. Trimming at V came to 4 bases and at J to 0 bases, leaving 4 bases not matched to a gene. Per germline, CDR1 SGDLS and CDR2 YYNGEE. The CDR3 has 14 amino acids. In DNA form, the CDR3 reads TGTGCCAGCAGCCAGGGCGGGAGCTCCTACGAGCAGTACTTC. Protein: CASSQGGSSYEQYF.

A word on this clone: Germline and junction disagree at one end, which may indicate a read error. The rearrangement joins TRBV10-3 to TRBJ2-6; D is unresolved. The CDR3 runs to 11 residues. The germline V gene encodes CDR1 ENHRY and CDR2 SYGVKD. The CDR3 reads CAISEFNGLTF. The DNA for the CDR3 is TGTGCCATCAGCGAATTTAACGGCCTGACTTTC.

The table lists this clone with a count of one. This chain joins TRBV7-3 and TRBJ1-3, with 8 bases lining up with TRBD1. The CDR3 has 14 residues. From germline, CDR1 is SGHTA and CDR2 FQGTGA. The V segment lost 5 bases and the J segment 2 bases; nucleotides outside the gene matches: 2. CDR3 nucleotides: TGTGCCAGCAGCCTACAGGGGGCTGGAAACACCATATATTTT. Translating gives CASSLQGAGNTIYF.

With respect to this clone: One end of the junction fails to match germline, which may point to a read error. This chain links TRBV15 with TRBJ2-6, with 9 bases matching TRBD1. CDR3 length: 17 amino acids. The germline V gene has CDR1 LNHNV and CDR2 YYDKDF (reference sequence). The CDR3 DNA reads TGTGCCACCAGCAGGGAATTACAGGGGGCTGGGGCCAACGGCCTGACTTTC. It is translated as CATSRELQGAGANGLTF.

V and J are TRBV6-1 and TRBJ2-3, with TRBD1 identical over 7 bases. The CDR3 has 15 residues. V gave up 1 base and J gave up 4 bases; unmatched junction bases: 5. Germline V gives CDR1 MNHNS, CDR2 SASEGT. CDR3 protein: CASSEGQGGPDTQYF. The CDR3 coding sequence is TGTGCCAGCAGTGAAGGACAGGGTGGGCCAGATACGCAGTATTTT.

The chain couples TRBV21-1 to TRBJ2-7; the D call in the table, TRBD1, was not verified against the DNA. TRBV21-1 is designated a pseudogene. This CDR3 region has 19 residues. CDR3 nucleotide sequence: TGTGCCAGCAGCACTAGCCGACAGGGAGGAGATCGTGGCTCCTACGAGCAGTACTTC. Residues: CASSTSRQGGDRGSYEQYF.

This clone turned up a few times. Other DNA sequences of this sample code for an identical CDR3. The V call is TRBV28, the J call TRBJ1-3, with 8 bases that match TRBD1. Trimming at V came to 6 bases and at J to 3 bases, leaving 4 bases not matched to a gene. The CDR3 contains 14 residues. The germline gives CDR1 MDHEN, CDR2 SYDVKM. CDR3 residues: CASSLDRVGNTIYF. In DNA, the CDR3 is TGTGCCAGCAGCCTGGACAGGGTTGGAAACACCATATATTTT.